This note documents a single TCR beta chain sequence. Its antigen is currently unknown. This sample is part of a study of CXCR3-negative and CXCR3-positive naive CD8 T cells. Study-wide background: The dataset comprises some 130 million TRB reads in total, with about 1.5 +/- 0.3 million reads per library.

General study results and limits: Memory CD8+ T cell repertoires were far less diverse than both naive subsets. Cryopreserved cells partially lost CXCR3 expression, and fresh PBMCs were used in most assays.

The libraries of TRB cDNA were prepared using 5' RACE with UMI labels. TCRdb reanalyzed the 5' RACE reads, giving one entry per CDR3 protein sequence and no DNA. The listing records about 92,000 distinct CDR3 sequences. Naive CD8+ T cells displayed a CD45RO-CCR7+CD27+CD95- phenotype. Germline CDR1 and CDR2: KGHDR and SFDVKD. CDR3 length equals 13 residues. The clonotype originates from a human donor in good health. Some clones in this sample may be carry-over from other donors' samples. V usage is TRBV24-1 and J usage is TRBJ2-7; TCRdb indicates TRBD1, and absent DNA this call remains unverified. Sequenced: naive CXCR3- CD8+ T cells from blood. Stated subset: CD45RO-CCR7+CD27+CD95- naive CD8+ T cells lacking CXCR3 (TNR3-). CDR3 protein: CATSPRTEETQYF.